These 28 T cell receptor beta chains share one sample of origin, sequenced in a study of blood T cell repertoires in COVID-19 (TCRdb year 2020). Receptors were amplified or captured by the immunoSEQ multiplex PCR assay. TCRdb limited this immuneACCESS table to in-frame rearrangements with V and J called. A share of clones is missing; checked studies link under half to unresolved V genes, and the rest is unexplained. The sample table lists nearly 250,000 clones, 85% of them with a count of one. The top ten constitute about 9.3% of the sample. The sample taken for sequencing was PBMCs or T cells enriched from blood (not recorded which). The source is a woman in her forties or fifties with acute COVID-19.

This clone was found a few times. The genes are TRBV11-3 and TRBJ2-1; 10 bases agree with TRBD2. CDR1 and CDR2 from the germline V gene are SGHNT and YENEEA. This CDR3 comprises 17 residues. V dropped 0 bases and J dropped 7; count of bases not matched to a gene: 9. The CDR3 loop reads CASSLDARASGGNEQFF. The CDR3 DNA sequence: TGTGCCAGCAGCTTAGATGCTCGGGCTAGCGGGGGTAATGAGCAGTTCTTC.

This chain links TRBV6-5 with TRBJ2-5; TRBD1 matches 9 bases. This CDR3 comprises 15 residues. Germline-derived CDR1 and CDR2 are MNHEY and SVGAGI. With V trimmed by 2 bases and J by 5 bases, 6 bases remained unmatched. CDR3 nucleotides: TGTGCCAGCAGTTACGTGACAGGGGGGTTGGAGACCCAGTACTTC. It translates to CASSYVTGGLETQYF.

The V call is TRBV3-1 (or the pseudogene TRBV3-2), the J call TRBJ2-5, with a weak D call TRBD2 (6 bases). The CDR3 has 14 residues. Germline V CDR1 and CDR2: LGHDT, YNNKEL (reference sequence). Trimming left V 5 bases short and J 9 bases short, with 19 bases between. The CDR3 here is CASSIWDRPGAQYF. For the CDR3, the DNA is TGTGCCAGCAGCATATGGGACCGGCCGGGAGCCCAGTACTTC.

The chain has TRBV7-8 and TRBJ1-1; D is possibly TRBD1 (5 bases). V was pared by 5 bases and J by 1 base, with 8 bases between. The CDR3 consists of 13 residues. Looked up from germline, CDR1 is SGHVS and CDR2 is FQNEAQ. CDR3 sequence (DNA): TGTGCCAGCAGCCGACAGTGGAACACTGAAGCTTTCTTT. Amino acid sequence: CASSRQWNTEAFF.

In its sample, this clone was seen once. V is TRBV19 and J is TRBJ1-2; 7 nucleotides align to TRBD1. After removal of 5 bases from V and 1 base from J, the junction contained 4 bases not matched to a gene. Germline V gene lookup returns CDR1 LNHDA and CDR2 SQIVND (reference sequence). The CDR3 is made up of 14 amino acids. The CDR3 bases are TGTGCCAGTAGTCCTGGACAGGATAACTATGGCTACACCTTC. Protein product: CASSPGQDNYGYTF.

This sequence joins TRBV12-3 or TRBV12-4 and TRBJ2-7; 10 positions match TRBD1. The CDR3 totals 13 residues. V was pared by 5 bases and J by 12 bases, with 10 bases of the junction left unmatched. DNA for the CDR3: TGTGCCAGCAGTCCGGGACAGGGGCCGGAACGGTACTTC. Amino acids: CASSPGQGPERYF.

DNA of the CDR3: TGTGCCAGCCGCCTGGCGGGGGGGCCGTATGAGCAGTTCTTC. The encoded protein is CASRLAGGPYEQFF. The chain has TRBV7-2 and TRBJ2-1, with 9 positions matching TRBD2. The CDR3 is 14 amino acids. Germline lookup yields CDR1 SGHTA and CDR2 FQGNSA. V was pared by 8 bases and J by 8 bases, with 10 bases of the junction left unmatched.

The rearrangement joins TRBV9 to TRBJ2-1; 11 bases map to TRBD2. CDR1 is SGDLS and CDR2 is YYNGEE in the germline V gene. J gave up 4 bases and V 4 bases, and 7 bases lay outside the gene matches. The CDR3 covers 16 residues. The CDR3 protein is CASSSPGLADYNEQFF. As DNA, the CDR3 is TGTGCCAGCAGCTCTCCGGGACTAGCGGATTACAATGAGCAGTTCTTC.

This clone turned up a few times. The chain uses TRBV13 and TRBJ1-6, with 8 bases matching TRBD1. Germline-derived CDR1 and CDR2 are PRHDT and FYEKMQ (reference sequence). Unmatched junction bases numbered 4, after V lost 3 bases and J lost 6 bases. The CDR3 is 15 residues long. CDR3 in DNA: TGTGCCAGCAGCTTCCGGACAGGGACTAATTCACCCCTCCACTTT. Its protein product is CASSFRTGTNSPLHF.

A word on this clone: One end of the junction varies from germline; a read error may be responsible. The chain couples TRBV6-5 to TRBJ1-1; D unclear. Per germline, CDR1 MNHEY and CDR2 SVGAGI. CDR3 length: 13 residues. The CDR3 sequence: CASRYYRNTEAFF. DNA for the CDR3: TGTGCCAGCAGATACTACAGGAACACTGAAGCTTTCTTT.

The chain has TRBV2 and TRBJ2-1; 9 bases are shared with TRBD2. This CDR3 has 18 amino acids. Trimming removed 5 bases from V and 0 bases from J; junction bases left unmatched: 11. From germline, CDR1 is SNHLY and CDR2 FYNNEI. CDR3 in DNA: TGTGCCAGCAGTCGATCTAGCGGGGCCCTAAGCTCCTACAATGAGCAGTTCTTC. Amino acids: CASSRSSGALSSYNEQFF.

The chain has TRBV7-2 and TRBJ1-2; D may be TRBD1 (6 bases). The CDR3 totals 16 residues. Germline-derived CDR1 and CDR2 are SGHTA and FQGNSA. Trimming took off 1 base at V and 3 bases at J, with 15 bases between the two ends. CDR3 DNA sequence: TGTGCCAGCAGCTTAGTCCCTTTGCGGACAGACTATGGCTACACCTTC. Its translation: CASSLVPLRTDYGYTF.

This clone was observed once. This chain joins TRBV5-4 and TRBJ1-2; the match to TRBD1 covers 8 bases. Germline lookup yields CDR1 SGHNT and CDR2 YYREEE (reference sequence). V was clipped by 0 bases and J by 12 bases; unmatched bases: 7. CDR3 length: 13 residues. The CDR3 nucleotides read TGTGCCAGCAGCTTGGGCGGGGACAGGTCCGACACCTTC. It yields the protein CASSLGGDRSDTF.

Here the CDR3 reads CASSSSLGRGRTEAFF. The CDR3 DNA sequence: TGTGCCAGCAGTTCTTCACTGGGGCGGGGGCGGACTGAAGCTTTCTTT. The chain is built from TRBV6-5 and TRBJ1-1, with a weak D call TRBD1 (6 bases). The germline V gene encodes CDR1 MNHEY and CDR2 SVGAGI. Trimming pared 4 bases from V and 5 bases from J, leaving 20 bases between. The CDR3 covers 16 residues.

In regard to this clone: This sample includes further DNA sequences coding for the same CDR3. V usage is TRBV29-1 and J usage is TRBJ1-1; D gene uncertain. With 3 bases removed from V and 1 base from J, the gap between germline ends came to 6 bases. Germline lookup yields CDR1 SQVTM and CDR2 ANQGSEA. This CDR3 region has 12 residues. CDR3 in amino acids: CSVDRANTEAFF. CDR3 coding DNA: TGCAGCGTTGATAGAGCGAACACTGAAGCTTTCTTT. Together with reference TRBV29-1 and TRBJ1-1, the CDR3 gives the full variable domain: SAVISQKPSRDICQRGTSLTIQCQVDSQVTMMFWYRQQPGQSLTLIATANQGSEATYESGFVIDKFPISRPNLTFSTLTVSNMSPEDSSIYLCSVDRANTEAFFGQGTRLTVV.

The CDR3 coding sequence is TGCGCCAGCAGCTTGAGGACACCCAATTCACCCCTCCACTTT. It codes for CASSLRTPNSPLHF. The chain joins TRBV5-1 to TRBJ1-6; tentative D call: TRBD1 (5 bases). This CDR3 spans 14 amino acids. Trimming shortened V by 1 base and J by 7 bases, and 9 bases separated the two germline ends. From germline, CDR1 is SGHRS and CDR2 YFSETQ.

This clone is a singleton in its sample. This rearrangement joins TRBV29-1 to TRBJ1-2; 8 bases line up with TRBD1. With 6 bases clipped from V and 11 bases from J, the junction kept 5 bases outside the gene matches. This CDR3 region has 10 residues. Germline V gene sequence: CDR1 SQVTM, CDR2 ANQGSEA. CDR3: CSVGDRPYTF. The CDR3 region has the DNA TGCAGCGTGGGGGACAGGCCTTACACCTTC.

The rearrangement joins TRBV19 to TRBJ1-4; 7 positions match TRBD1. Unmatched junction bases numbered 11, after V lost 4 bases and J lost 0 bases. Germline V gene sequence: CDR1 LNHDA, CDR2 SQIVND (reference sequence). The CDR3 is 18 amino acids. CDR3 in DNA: TGTGCCAGTAGTAGTGGACAGGAACTCTTGGCAACTAATGAAAAACTGTTTTTT. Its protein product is CASSSGQELLATNEKLFF.

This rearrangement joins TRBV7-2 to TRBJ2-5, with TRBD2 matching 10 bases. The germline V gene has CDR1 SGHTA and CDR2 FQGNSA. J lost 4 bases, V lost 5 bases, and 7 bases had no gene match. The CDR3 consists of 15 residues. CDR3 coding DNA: TGTGCCAGCAGCGCCGCTAGCGGGGGAGGAGAGACCCAGTACTTC. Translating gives CASSAASGGGETQYF.

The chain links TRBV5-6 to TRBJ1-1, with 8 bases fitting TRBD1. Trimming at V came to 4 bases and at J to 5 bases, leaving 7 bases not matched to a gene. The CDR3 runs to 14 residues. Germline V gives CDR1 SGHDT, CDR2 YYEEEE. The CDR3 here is CASSPGQGRTEAFF. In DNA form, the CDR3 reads TGTGCCAGCAGCCCAGGACAGGGTCGGACTGAAGCTTTCTTT.

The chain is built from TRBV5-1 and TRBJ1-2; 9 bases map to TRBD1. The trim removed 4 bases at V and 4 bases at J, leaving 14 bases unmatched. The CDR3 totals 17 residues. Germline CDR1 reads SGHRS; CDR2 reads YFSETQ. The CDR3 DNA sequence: TGCGCCAGCAGCCCTCCGGGACAGGGAAAAGAAGGCTATGGCTACACCTTC. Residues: CASSPPGQGKEGYGYTF.

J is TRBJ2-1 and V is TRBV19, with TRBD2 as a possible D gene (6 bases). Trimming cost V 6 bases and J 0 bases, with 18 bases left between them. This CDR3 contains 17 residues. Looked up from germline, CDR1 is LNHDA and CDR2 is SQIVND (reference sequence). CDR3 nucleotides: TGTGCCAGTAGGGTCGGGTCGGCGGGAAGCTCCTACAATGAGCAGTTCTTC. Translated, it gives CASRVGSAGSSYNEQFF.

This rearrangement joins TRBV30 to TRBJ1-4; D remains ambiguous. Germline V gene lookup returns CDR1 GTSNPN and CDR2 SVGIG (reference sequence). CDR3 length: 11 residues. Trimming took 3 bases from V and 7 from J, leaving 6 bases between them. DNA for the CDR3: TGTGCCTGGAGCGGAGGTGAAAAACTGTTTTTT. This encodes CAWSGGEKLFF.

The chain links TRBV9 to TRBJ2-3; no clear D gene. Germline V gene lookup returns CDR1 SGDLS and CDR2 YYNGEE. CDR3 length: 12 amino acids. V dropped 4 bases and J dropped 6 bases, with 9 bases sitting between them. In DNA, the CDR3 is TGTGCCAGCAGCCCAAATCAGGATACGCAGTATTTT. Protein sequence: CASSPNQDTQYF.

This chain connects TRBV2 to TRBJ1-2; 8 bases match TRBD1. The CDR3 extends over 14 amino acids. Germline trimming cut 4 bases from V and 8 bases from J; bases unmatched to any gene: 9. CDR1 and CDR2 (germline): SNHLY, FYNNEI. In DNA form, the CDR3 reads TGTGCCAGCAGTGCAGACAGGGGTTTTCGAGGCTACACCTTC. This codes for CASSADRGFRGYTF.

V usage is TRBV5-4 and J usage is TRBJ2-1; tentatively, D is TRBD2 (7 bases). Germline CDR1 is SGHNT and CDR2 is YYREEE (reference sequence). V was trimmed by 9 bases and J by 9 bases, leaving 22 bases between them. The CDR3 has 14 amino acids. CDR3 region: CATQVGGGPGEQFF. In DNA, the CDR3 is TGTGCCACCCAGGTTGGGGGGGGGCCTGGTGAGCAGTTCTTC.

The CDR3 loop is CASSLGQGVYGYTF. The CDR3, as DNA: TGTGCCAGCAGCTTAGGACAGGGCGTCTATGGCTACACCTTC. The V call is TRBV7-8, the J call TRBJ1-2; 7 bases are shared with TRBD1. The CDR3 is 14 amino acids. Germline V gives CDR1 SGHVS, CDR2 FQNEAQ. The V gene end was trimmed by 1 base and the J gene end by 4 bases; junction bases not matched to a gene: 3.

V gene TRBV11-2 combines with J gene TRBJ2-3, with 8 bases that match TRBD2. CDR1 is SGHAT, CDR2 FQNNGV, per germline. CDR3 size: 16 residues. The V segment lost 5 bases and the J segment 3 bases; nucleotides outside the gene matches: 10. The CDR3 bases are TGTGCCAGCAGCCCTATTGCGGGGGGCACAACAGATACGCAGTATTTT. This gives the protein CASSPIAGGTTDTQYF.